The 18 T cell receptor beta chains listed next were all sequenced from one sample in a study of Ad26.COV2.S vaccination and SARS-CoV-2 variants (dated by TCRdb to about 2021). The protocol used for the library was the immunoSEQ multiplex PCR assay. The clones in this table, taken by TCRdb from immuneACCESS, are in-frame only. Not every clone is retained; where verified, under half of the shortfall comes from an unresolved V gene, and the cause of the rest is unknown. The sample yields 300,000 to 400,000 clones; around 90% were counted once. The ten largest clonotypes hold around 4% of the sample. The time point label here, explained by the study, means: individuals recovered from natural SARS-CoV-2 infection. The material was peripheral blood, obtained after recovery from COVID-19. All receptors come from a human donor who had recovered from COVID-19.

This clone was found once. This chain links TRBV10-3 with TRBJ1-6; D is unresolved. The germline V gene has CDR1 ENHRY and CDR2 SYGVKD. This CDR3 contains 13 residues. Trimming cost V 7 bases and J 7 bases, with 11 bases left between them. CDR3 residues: CAIKDPGNSPLHF. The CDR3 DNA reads TGTGCCATCAAAGATCCGGGGAATTCACCCCTCCACTTT.

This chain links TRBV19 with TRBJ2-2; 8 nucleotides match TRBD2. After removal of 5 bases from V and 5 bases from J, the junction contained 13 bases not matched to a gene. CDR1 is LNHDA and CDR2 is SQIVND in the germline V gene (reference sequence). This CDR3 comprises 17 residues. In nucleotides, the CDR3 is TGTGCCAGTAGTGTAAAAGCGGGGGCCCCACAAACCGGGGAGCTGTTTTTT. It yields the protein CASSVKAGAPQTGELFF.

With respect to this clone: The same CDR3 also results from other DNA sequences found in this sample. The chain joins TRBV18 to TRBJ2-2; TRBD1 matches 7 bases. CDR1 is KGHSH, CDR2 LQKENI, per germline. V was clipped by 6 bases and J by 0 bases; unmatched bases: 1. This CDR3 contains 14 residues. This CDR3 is CASSGTANTGELFF. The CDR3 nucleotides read TGTGCCAGCTCCGGGACAGCGAACACCGGGGAGCTGTTTTTT.

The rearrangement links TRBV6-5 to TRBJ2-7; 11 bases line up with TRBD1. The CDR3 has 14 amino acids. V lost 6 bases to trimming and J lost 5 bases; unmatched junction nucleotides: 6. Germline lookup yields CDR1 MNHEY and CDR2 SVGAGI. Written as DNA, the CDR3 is TGTGCCAGCAGCCGGGAGGACAGGGGGCACGAGCAGTACTTC. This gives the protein CASSREDRGHEQYF.

The CDR3 here is CASSKVSGEYTDTQYF. For the CDR3, the DNA is TGTGCCAGCAGCAAAGTTTCGGGCGAGTACACAGATACGCAGTATTTT. The V and J genes are TRBV21-1 and TRBJ2-3. TRBV21-1 is an annotated pseudogene. This CDR3 region has 16 residues.

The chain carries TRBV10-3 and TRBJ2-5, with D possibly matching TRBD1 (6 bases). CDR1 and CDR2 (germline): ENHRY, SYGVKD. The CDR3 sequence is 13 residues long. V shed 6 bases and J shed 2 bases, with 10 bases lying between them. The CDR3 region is CAISKQGQETQYF. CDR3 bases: TGTGCCATCAGCAAACAGGGTCAAGAGACCCAGTACTTC.

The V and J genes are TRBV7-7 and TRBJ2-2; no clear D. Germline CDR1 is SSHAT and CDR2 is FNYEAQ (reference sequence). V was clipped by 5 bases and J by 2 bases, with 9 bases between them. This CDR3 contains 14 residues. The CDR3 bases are TGTGCCAGCAGCCAAGCCCTAAACACCGGGGAGCTGTTTTTT. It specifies CASSQALNTGELFF.

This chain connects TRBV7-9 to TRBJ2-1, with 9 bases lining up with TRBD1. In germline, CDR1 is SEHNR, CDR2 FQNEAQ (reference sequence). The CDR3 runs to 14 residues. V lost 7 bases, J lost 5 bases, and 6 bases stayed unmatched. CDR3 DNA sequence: TGTGCCAGCAATACCGGGACAGGGCACAATGAGCAGTTCTTC. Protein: CASNTGTGHNEQFF.

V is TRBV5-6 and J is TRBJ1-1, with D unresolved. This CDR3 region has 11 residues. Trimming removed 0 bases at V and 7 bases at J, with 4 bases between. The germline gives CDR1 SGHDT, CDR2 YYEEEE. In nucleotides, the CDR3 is TGTGCCAGCAGCTTGGGTCTTGAAGCTTTCTTT. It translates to CASSLGLEAFF.

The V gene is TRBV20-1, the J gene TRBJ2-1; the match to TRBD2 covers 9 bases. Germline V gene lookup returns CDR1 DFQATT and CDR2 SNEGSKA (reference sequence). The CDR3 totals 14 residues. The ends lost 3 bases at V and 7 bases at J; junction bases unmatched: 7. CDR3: CSASLAGGLNEQFF. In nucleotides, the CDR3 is TGCAGTGCTAGTCTCGCGGGGGGGTTAAATGAGCAGTTCTTC.

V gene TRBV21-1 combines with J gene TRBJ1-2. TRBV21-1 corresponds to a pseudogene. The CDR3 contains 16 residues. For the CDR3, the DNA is TGTGCCAGCAGCAAAGTGTGTGGGGGGCCCGCCTATGGCTACACCTTC. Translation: CASSKVCGGPAYGYTF.

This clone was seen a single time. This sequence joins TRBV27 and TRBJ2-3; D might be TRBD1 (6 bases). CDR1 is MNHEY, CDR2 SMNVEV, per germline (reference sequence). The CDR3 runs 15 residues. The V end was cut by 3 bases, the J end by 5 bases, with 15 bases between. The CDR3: CASSFETGLKDTQYF. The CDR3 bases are TGTGCCAGCAGTTTTGAAACAGGGTTAAAAGATACGCAGTATTTT.

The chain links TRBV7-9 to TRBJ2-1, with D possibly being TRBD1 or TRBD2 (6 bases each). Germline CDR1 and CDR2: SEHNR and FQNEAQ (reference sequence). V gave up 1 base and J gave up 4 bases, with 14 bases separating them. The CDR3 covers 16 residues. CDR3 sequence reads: CASSLEGGTSYNEQFF. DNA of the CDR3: TGTGCCAGCAGCTTAGAAGGGGGGACCTCATACAATGAGCAGTTCTTC.

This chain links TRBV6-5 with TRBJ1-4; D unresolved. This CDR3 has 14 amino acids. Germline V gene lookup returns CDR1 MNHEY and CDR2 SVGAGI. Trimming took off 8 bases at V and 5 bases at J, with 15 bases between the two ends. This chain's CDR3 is CASGEGRRNEKLFF. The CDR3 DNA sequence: TGTGCCAGCGGGGAGGGAAGGAGAAATGAAAAACTGTTTTTT.

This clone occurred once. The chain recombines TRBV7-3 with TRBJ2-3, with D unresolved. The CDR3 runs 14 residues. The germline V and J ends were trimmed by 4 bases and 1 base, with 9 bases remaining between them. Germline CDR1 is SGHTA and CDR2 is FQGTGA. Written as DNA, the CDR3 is TGTGCCAGCAGCTCCGGCGGAGGCACAGATACGCAGTATTTT. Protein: CASSSGGGTDTQYF.

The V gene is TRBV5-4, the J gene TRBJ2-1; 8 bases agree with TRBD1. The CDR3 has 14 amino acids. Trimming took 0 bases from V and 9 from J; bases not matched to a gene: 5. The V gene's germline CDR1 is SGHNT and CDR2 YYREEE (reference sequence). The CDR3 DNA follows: TGTGCCAGCAGCTTGGGACAGGGGCGACTTGAGCAGTTCTTC. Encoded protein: CASSLGQGRLEQFF.

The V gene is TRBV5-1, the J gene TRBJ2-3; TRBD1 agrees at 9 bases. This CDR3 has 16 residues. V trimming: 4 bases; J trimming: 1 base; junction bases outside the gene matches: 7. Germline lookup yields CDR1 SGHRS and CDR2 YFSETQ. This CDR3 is CASSPLGQGRTDTQYF. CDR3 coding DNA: TGCGCCAGCAGCCCCCTGGGACAGGGACGCACAGATACGCAGTATTTT.

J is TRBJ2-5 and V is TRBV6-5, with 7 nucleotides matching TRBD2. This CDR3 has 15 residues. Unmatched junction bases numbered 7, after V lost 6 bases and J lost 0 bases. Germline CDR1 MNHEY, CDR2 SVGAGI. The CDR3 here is CASSPIGGYQETQYF. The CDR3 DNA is TGTGCCAGCAGCCCAATCGGGGGGTACCAAGAGACCCAGTACTTC.